These 18 T cell receptor beta chains came from one sample sequenced in a study of T cell responses to AZD1222 COVID-19 vaccine. Assay used: immunoSEQ multiplex PCR; TCRdb lists only in-frame clones, some missing. The table shows some 94,000 clones, with around nine tenths occurring only once. Sequencing used peripheral blood, obtained on day 0 of AZD1222 vaccination. The origin of the receptors is an adult in good health.

In this sample, this clone turned up once. The chain employs TRBV25-1 and TRBJ2-1; D uncertain. The V end lost 4 bases, the J end lost 7 bases, and 11 bases lay between the germline ends. Germline V gives CDR1 MGHDK, CDR2 SYGVNS. CDR3 length: 13 amino acids. Written as DNA, the CDR3 is TGTGCCAGCAGTGCATATTTGGAGAATGAGCAGTTCTTC. Translated, it gives CASSAYLENEQFF.

The J gene is TRBJ2-3, the V gene TRBV5-1; TRBD2 is a possible D gene (5 bases). V shed 3 bases and J shed 0 bases, with 8 bases lying between them. The CDR3 spans 14 residues. Germline V gives CDR1 SGHRS, CDR2 YFSETQ. The CDR3: CASSWGASTDTQYF. The CDR3 coding sequence is TGCGCCAGCAGCTGGGGAGCTAGCACAGATACGCAGTATTTT.

The chain has TRBV5-1 and TRBJ2-3, with a possible D match to TRBD2 (5 bases). Deletions cut 0 bases from V and 1 base from J, with 12 bases between. The CDR3 has 16 residues. CDR1 and CDR2 (germline): SGHRS, YFSETQ. In DNA, the CDR3 is TGCGCCAGCAGCTTGGGGGCCGGGGTGGGCACAGATACGCAGTATTTT. Protein sequence: CASSLGAGVGTDTQYF.

This clone occurred once. Written as DNA, the CDR3 is TGTGCCAGCAGCGTAGAGGTGACAGGGGCCTACGAGCAGTACTTC. Its translation is CASSVEVTGAYEQYF. V usage is TRBV9 and J usage is TRBJ2-7; 8 nucleotides line up with TRBD1. The germline V gene has CDR1 SGDLS and CDR2 YYNGEE. The J segment lost 2 bases and the V segment lost 0 bases, leaving 4 bases of the junction unmatched. The length of the CDR3 is 15 residues.

The chain joins TRBV4-1 to TRBJ1-5, with no clear D. The ends were cut back, 1 base at V and 0 bases at J, with 10 bases in the middle. Germline V CDR1 and CDR2: MGHRA, YSYEKL. The CDR3 spans 16 residues. CDR3 residues: CASSQAEGLSNQPQHF. The CDR3 bases are TGCGCCAGCAGCCAAGCGGAAGGACTTAGCAATCAGCCCCAGCATTTT.

The chain uses TRBV28 and TRBJ1-1, with a weak D call TRBD1 (5 bases). Germline assignment: CDR1 MDHEN and CDR2 SYDVKM. With 4 bases removed from V and 1 base from J, the gap between germline ends came to 13 bases. This CDR3 spans 15 amino acids. The CDR3 DNA sequence: TGTGCCAGCAGTTGGGCGGGGCTTGGGAACACTGAAGCTTTCTTT. Amino acids: CASSWAGLGNTEAFF.

The chain has TRBV25-1 and TRBJ2-2, with 8 bases identical to TRBD1. The V segment lost 1 base and the J segment 6 bases; nucleotides outside the gene matches: 7. The germline CDR1 and CDR2 sequences are MGHDK and SYGVNS. This CDR3 region has 16 residues. The CDR3: CASSESGRGPPGELFF. The CDR3 DNA reads as TGTGCCAGCAGTGAATCAGGCAGGGGGCCACCCGGGGAGCTGTTTTTT.

The chain employs TRBV27 and TRBJ2-5; 8 positions match TRBD2. V trimming: 4 bases; J trimming: 4 bases; junction bases outside the gene matches: 5. The CDR3 sequence is 14 residues long. Germline CDR1 MNHEY, CDR2 SMNVEV (reference sequence). CDR3: CASSSGGATETQYF. The CDR3 coding sequence is TGTGCCAGCAGTTCCGGGGGGGCCACAGAGACCCAGTACTTC.

This clone appeared a single time. The chain combines TRBV28 with TRBJ1-5, with TRBD1 as a possible D gene (6 bases). CDR3 length: 14 residues. Per germline, CDR1 MDHEN and CDR2 SYDVKM. V was clipped by 6 bases and J by 1 base, with 10 bases between them. CDR3 in DNA: TGTGCCAGCAGGGGTGGACAGAGCAATCAGCCCCAGCATTTT. Encoded protein: CASRGGQSNQPQHF.

V usage is TRBV18 and J usage is TRBJ1-3; no definite D call. Germline V gene data show CDR1 as KGHSH and CDR2 as LQKENI. This CDR3 contains 15 residues. V lost 2 bases to trimming and J lost 1 base, with 9 bases between them. This chain's CDR3 is CASSPIAESGNTIYF. The DNA of the CDR3 is TGTGCCAGCTCACCAATCGCCGAGTCTGGAAACACCATATATTTT.

This chain uses TRBV7-9 with TRBJ1-4; 7 bases are shared with TRBD1. V dropped 2 bases and J dropped 4; count of bases not matched to a gene: 10. The germline V gene has CDR1 SEHNR and CDR2 FQNEAQ (reference sequence). CDR3 length: 17 residues. The CDR3 DNA sequence: TGTGCCAGCAGCTTACCCGTAGGGACAGCCCATAATGAAAAACTGTTTTTT. This gives the protein CASSLPVGTAHNEKLFF. The variable domain in full, with the rest retrieved from reference TRBV7-9 and TRBJ1-4, is DTGVSQNPRHKITKRGQNVTFRCDPISEHNRLYWYRQTLGQGPEFLTYFQNEAQLEKSRLLSDRFSAERPKGSFSTLEIQRTEQGDSAMYLCASSLPVGTAHNEKLFFGSGTQLSVL.

The J gene is TRBJ1-4, the V gene TRBV2, with D maybe TRBD1 (5 bases). The length of the CDR3 is 14 residues. Trimming pared 1 base from V and 8 bases from J, leaving 11 bases between. The germline V gene encodes CDR1 SNHLY and CDR2 FYNNEI. The CDR3 DNA follows: TGTGCCAGCAGTGAAGGCAGGGTAGGGGAAAAACTGTTTTTT. Translating gives CASSEGRVGEKLFF. Full variable domain (rest looked up from reference TRBV2 and TRBJ1-4): EPEVTQTPSHQVTQMGQEVILRCVPISNHLYFYWYRQILGQKVEFLVSFYNNEISEKSEIFDDQFSVERPDGSNFTLKIRSTKLEDSAMYFCASSEGRVGEKLFFGSGTQLSVL.

This sequence joins TRBV28 and TRBJ2-1; D may be TRBD1 or TRBD2 (6 bases each). The germline CDR1 and CDR2 sequences are MDHEN and SYDVKM. The CDR3 is made up of 13 amino acids. Between the trimmed V and J ends, which lost 3 bases and 10 bases, there was a span of 13 bases. Here the CDR3 reads CASSLGGTREQFF. The CDR3 bases are TGTGCCAGCAGTTTGGGGGGCACCAGGGAGCAGTTCTTC.

The chain uses TRBV7-2 and TRBJ1-4; tentatively, D is TRBD1 (5 bases). The CDR3 length is 12 residues. CDR1 and CDR2 from the germline V gene are SGHTA and FQGNSA. Trimming took off 5 bases at V and 7 bases at J, with 8 bases between the two ends. Here the CDR3 reads CASSGGGEKLFF. The CDR3 nucleotides are TGTGCCAGCAGCGGCGGGGGTGAAAAACTGTTTTTT.

This chain joins TRBV10-2 and TRBJ1-3; perhaps TRBD1 as D (5 bases). V dropped 8 bases and J dropped 3 bases, with 14 bases sitting between them. Looked up from germline, CDR1 is WSHSY and CDR2 is SAAADI. The CDR3 loop spans 14 amino acids. CDR3: CASGHATGGNTIYF. The CDR3 bases are TGCGCCAGCGGACACGCAACGGGTGGAAACACCATATATTTT.

The genes are TRBV5-1 and TRBJ1-1; D gene uncertain. Trimming took 4 bases from V and 0 from J, leaving 13 bases between them. The germline CDR1 and CDR2 sequences are SGHRS and YFSETQ. The length of the CDR3 is 15 residues. The CDR3 DNA reads TGCGCCAGCAGCCCCGGCGGTGTTTTGAACACTGAAGCTTTCTTT. Protein product: CASSPGGVLNTEAFF. The entire variable domain, with the rest obtained from reference TRBV5-1 and TRBJ1-1, is as follows: KAGVTQTPRYLIKTRGQQVTLSCSPISGHRSVSWYQQTPGQGLQFLFEYFSETQRNKGNFPGRFSGRQFSNSRSEMNVSTLELGDSALYLCASSPGGVLNTEAFFGQGTRLTVV.

The chain uses TRBV5-1 and TRBJ1-2; D gene unclear. The germline gives CDR1 SGHRS, CDR2 YFSETQ. This CDR3 has 16 residues. The ends were cut back, 0 bases at V and 1 base at J, with 13 bases in the middle. CDR3 bases: TGCGCCAGCAGCTTGGTCGACGCAGGATTTAACTATGGCTACACCTTC. It translates to CASSLVDAGFNYGYTF.

This clone was found once. This chain joins TRBV2 and TRBJ2-1, with 9 nucleotides matching TRBD2. CDR3 length: 16 amino acids. V was clipped by 7 bases and J by 8 bases; unmatched bases: 15. Germline CDR1 is SNHLY and CDR2 is FYNNEI. This chain's CDR3 is CASTLWGRGGGYEQFF. CDR3 nucleotides: TGTGCCAGCACCCTGTGGGGGCGGGGGGGCGGCTATGAGCAGTTCTTC.